The T cell receptor beta chain under discussion was sequenced for a study of cytomegalovirus exposure and HLA in healthy donors. J gave up 3 bases and V 4 bases, and 7 bases lay outside the gene matches. The CDR3 is 15 residues long. Looked up from germline, CDR1 is SGHRS and CDR2 is YFSETQ. The primer mix had 60 Vbeta and 13 Jbeta primers. Repertoires were generated with immunoSEQ multiplex PCR, while TCRdb's copy carries only in-frame clones and drops some. The sample holds approximately 290,000 clones; 75% to 85% are singletons and the top ten take approximately 0.3%. About this clone: The antigen is unknown.

Findings of the study overall: The number of N-insertions in an Asian-associated ancestry cluster was reportedly below the roughly 620-donor mean in a later analysis. Cytomegalovirus status, reportedly, was diagnosed with high specificity and sensitivity by the classifier. A missense variant in DCLRE1C was later tied to TCR beta V- and J-gene trimming.

This TCR derives from a girl aged 2-10 years in good health and CMV-seronegative. The sequenced sample consisted of PBMCs. The V gene is TRBV5-1, the J gene TRBJ2-1, with TRBD2 identical over 7 bases. The CDR3 region has the DNA TGCGCCAGCAGCAAAGGCCGGGACTACTACAATGAGCAGTTCTTC. It encodes CASSKGRDYYNEQFF.